This T cell receptor (beta chain) was recorded in a study of T cell responses to AZD1222 COVID-19 vaccine. Notes on the study in general: Possibly, clonal diversity was underestimated; donors were largely white British and included more females.

Measured with immunoSEQ multiplex PCR; TCRdb has only the in-frame clones, and not every one. The data contain some 150,000 clones, roughly 91% of them seen just once; the ten biggest clones take up approximately 2%. Notes on this clone: Its antigen is unidentified.

The V gene's germline CDR1 is MNHEY and CDR2 SMNVEV (reference sequence). The CDR3 covers 15 residues. V was clipped by 2 bases and J by 2 bases; unmatched bases: 3. The receptor was isolated from an adult who received the AZD1222 COVID-19 vaccine. V usage is TRBV27 and J usage is TRBJ2-1; 7 bases are a match to TRBD2. Sequencing was performed on peripheral blood, taken 28 days after the second AZD1222 dose. The CDR3 spells CASSLAGVTYNEQFF. The CDR3, as DNA: TGTGCCAGCAGTTTAGCGGGGGTTACCTACAATGAGCAGTTCTTC.